Listed below are T cell receptor beta chains from one sample, sequenced in a study of cytomegalovirus exposure and HLA in healthy donors. Clones were sequenced by immunoSEQ multiplex PCR, and TCRdb holds only the in-frame ones, with some missing. The data contain 100,000 to 150,000 clones, approximately 81% of them singletons. The sequenced sample was PBMCs. Receptor source: a man younger than 35 in good health and CMV-seronegative. CDR3s leave out the opening cysteine and the closing phenylalanine or tryptophan. Fields, in order: J gene, V gene, clone size, CDR3 protein. Rows may omit the clone size; those that give it use once, few, many or a size class.

J gene: TRBJ2-7
V gene: TRBV10-2
clone size: -
CDR3 protein: ASRPPSAGTAYEQY

J gene: TRBJ1-2
V gene: TRBV7-2
clone size: -
CDR3 protein: ASSLVGQSNYGYT

J gene: TRBJ2-3
V gene: TRBV7-6
clone size: few
CDR3 protein: ASSHRGTTSTDTQY

J gene: TRBJ1-2
V gene: TRBV10-1
clone size: -
CDR3 protein: ASSGADRGPIVYGYT

J gene: TRBJ1-2
V gene: TRBV18
clone size: few
CDR3 protein: ASSPVVDYGYT

J gene: TRBJ1-2
V gene: TRBV30
clone size: -
CDR3 protein: AFRGVPGYT

J gene: TRBJ2-3
V gene: TRBV7-9
clone size: -
CDR3 protein: ASSSGLAGGVGTQY

J gene: TRBJ1-4
V gene: TRBV7-2
clone size: -
CDR3 protein: ASSLNRGREKLF

J gene: TRBJ1-2
V gene: TRBV29-1
clone size: -
CDR3 protein: SVVDQFPGQGKGYT

J gene: TRBJ2-7
V gene: TRBV5-6
clone size: -
CDR3 protein: ASSSNRYESYEQY

J gene: TRBJ1-5
V gene: TRBV19
clone size: -
CDR3 protein: ASTLGQGYQPQH

J gene: TRBJ2-7
V gene: TRBV28
clone size: once
CDR3 protein: ASESGTGLYEQY

J gene: TRBJ1-5
V gene: TRBV9
clone size: -
CDR3 protein: ASSPTAGGHQPQH

J gene: TRBJ1-5
V gene: TRBV7-8
clone size: -
CDR3 protein: ASRYGAGAHQPQH

J gene: TRBJ2-5
V gene: TRBV7-7
clone size: few
CDR3 protein: ASSSGRQAQETQY

J gene: TRBJ1-6
V gene: TRBV19
clone size: few
CDR3 protein: ASGLSYNSPLH

J gene: TRBJ1-5
V gene: TRBV7-6
clone size: -
CDR3 protein: ASSPRGGISNQPQH

J gene: TRBJ1-1
V gene: TRBV4-2
clone size: -
CDR3 protein: ASSQGQFEAF

J gene: TRBJ1-4
V gene: TRBV6-5
clone size: -
CDR3 protein: ASRRGATNEKLF

J gene: TRBJ2-7
V gene: TRBV7-9
clone size: -
CDR3 protein: ASKPRGGAAHEQY

J gene: TRBJ1-3
V gene: TRBV5-6
clone size: -
CDR3 protein: ASSLGLWTPGNTIY

J gene: TRBJ2-7
V gene: TRBV19
clone size: -
CDR3 protein: ASSQDRDGKQY

J gene: TRBJ2-5
V gene: TRBV18
clone size: -
CDR3 protein: ASSRKGGYQETQY

J gene: TRBJ2-7
V gene: TRBV7-3
clone size: -
CDR3 protein: ASSVRSGVDYEQY

J gene: TRBJ1-2
V gene: TRBV5-1
clone size: few
CDR3 protein: ASSLNRDYGYT

J gene: -
V gene: TRBV25-1
clone size: -
CDR3 protein: ASSDRGEQY

J gene: TRBJ1-2
V gene: TRBV4-2
clone size: -
CDR3 protein: ASSHVLGGEAGYGYT

J gene: TRBJ2-7
V gene: TRBV28
clone size: -
CDR3 protein: ASRGGGPRSLQY

J gene: TRBJ1-6
V gene: TRBV29-1
clone size: -
CDR3 protein: SIRQGRGSPLH

J gene: TRBJ1-5
V gene: TRBV19
clone size: -
CDR3 protein: ATTDRGSTQPQH

J gene: TRBJ1-2
V gene: TRBV28
clone size: -
CDR3 protein: ASSQGMASYGYT

J gene: TRBJ2-5
V gene: TRBV4-1
clone size: -
CDR3 protein: ASSWFLGETQY

J gene: TRBJ2-7
V gene: TRBV6-1
clone size: -
CDR3 protein: ASSALRTVDSYEQY